This TCR beta chain originates from a study of control samples from healthy donors and cancer patients. This CDR3 contains 14 residues. The V and J ends lost 3 bases and 5 bases respectively, with 10 bases between them. CDR1 and CDR2 from the germline V gene are SGHVS and FQNEAQ. Some clones are missing from TCRdb's copy, which holds only in-frame ones; the method was immunoSEQ multiplex PCR. The table records roughly 130,000 clones, 90% to 95% of them present only once. The chain employs TRBV7-8 and TRBJ1-4, with D tentatively TRBD1 (6 bases). The specimen was PBMCs. The receptor's source is a man aged 55 to 70 with colorectal cancer. The CDR3 here is CASSLKGVNEKLFF. The CDR3 nucleotides are TGTGCCAGCAGCTTGAAGGGGGTGAATGAAAAACTGTTTTTT. Combining the CDR3 with reference TRBV7-8 and TRBJ1-4 gives the whole variable domain GAGVSQSPRYKVAKRGQDVALRCDPISGHVSLFWYQQALGQGPEFLTYFQNEAQLDKSGLPSDRFFAERPEGSVSTLKIQRTQQEDSAVYLCASSLKGVNEKLFFGSGTQLSVL.